A single sample is the source of the 3 T cell receptor beta chains below, sequenced in a study of cytomegalovirus exposure and HLA in healthy donors. The primer mix had 60 Vbeta and 13 Jbeta primers. Sequenced by immunoSEQ multiplex PCR; TCRdb stores in-frame clones only, minus some. The sample includes fewer than 250,000 clones, less than 85% of them seen just once. Specimen: PBMCs. These receptors came from a girl aged 2-10 years in good health and CMV-seronegative.

This clone was counted once. V and J are TRBV2 and TRBJ1-1; no reliable D call. V lost 2 bases and J lost 1, with 14 bases in between. The CDR3 has 16 amino acids. Germline V CDR1 and CDR2: SNHLY, FYNNEI. CDR3 DNA sequence: TGTGCCAGCAGTGAAACCTGGGAGGGCGCGAACACTGAAGCTTTCTTT. Protein: CASSETWEGANTEAFF. Complete variable domain (other parts from reference TRBV2 and TRBJ1-1): EPEVTQTPSHQVTQMGQEVILRCVPISNHLYFYWYRQILGQKVEFLVSFYNNEISEKSEIFDDQFSVERPDGSNFTLKIRSTKLEDSAMYFCASSETWEGANTEAFFGQGTRLTVV.

The chain joins TRBV5-6 to TRBJ1-1; 7 bases are shared with TRBD1. The V segment lost 2 bases and the J segment 0 bases; nucleotides outside the gene matches: 7. CDR3 length equals 16 residues. Germline lookup yields CDR1 SGHDT and CDR2 YYEEEE. The CDR3 DNA reads TGTGCCAGCAGCTTAATGCTCAGGGGGATGAACACTGAAGCTTTCTTT. Its translation is CASSLMLRGMNTEAFF.

The chain couples TRBV2 to TRBJ2-7, with TRBD1 matching 9 bases. Germline V gene lookup returns CDR1 SNHLY and CDR2 FYNNEI. The trim removed 6 bases at V and 2 bases at J, leaving 8 bases unmatched. CDR3 length: 15 residues. CDR3 DNA sequence: TGTGCCAGCAGACAACCGGGACAGGGCACCTACGAGCAGTACTTC. Its protein is CASRQPGQGTYEQYF. The variable domain in full, with the rest retrieved from reference TRBV2 and TRBJ2-7, is EPEVTQTPSHQVTQMGQEVILRCVPISNHLYFYWYRQILGQKVEFLVSFYNNEISEKSEIFDDQFSVERPDGSNFTLKIRSTKLEDSAMYFCASRQPGQGTYEQYFGPGTRLTVT.